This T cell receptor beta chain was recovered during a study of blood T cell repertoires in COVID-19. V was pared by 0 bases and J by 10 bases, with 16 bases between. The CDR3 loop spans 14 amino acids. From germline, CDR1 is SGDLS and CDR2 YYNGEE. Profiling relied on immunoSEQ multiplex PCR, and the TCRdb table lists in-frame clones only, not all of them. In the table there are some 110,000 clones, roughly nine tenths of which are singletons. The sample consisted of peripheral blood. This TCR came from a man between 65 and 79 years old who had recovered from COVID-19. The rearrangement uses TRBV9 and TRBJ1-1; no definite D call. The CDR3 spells CASSVDPSGGVAFF. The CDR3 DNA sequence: TGTGCCAGCAGCGTAGATCCCAGTGGAGGCGTAGCTTTCTTT. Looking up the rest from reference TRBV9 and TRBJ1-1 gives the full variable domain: DSGVTQTPKHLITATGQRVTLRCSPRSGDLSVYWYQQSLDQGLQFLIQYYNGEERAKGNILERFSAQQFPDLHSELNLSSLELGDSALYFCASSVDPSGGVAFFGQGTRLTVV.